These 32 T cell receptor beta chains came from one sample sequenced in a study of shared clonotypes between healthy human individuals. Produced via immunoSEQ multiplex PCR; TCRdb's table is partial and in-frame only. The sample includes 1,400,000 or so clones, 97% to 99% of them seen just once. The sample consisted of naive CD4+ T cells sorted from blood. Noted subset: CD45RA+ positively selected. Source of these receptors: a man aged 25-45 years in good health.

The chain carries TRBV6-6 and TRBJ2-7; D not resolved. Germline CDR1 and CDR2: MNHNY and SVGAGI (reference sequence). V was shortened by 6 bases and J by 3 bases, with 12 bases between the two germline ends. The CDR3 runs to 13 residues. CDR3 in DNA: TGTGCCAGCAGGACTGGACCGAACTACGAGCAGTACTTC. Protein product: CASRTGPNYEQYF.

The rearrangement uses TRBV4-1 and TRBJ1-1, with D maybe TRBD1 (5 bases). CDR3 length: 16 amino acids. V lost 7 bases and J 4 bases, leaving 22 bases between the germline ends. Looked up from germline, CDR1 is MGHRA and CDR2 is YSYEKL. In nucleotides, the CDR3 is TGCGCCAGCATGGGCAGGGTGGTCGGCTTGGGCACTGAAGCTTTCTTT. Its protein is CASMGRVVGLGTEAFF.

J is TRBJ2-3 and V is TRBV7-6; 13 bases are a match to TRBD2. This CDR3 spans 16 amino acids. Germline CDR1 reads SGHVS; CDR2 reads FNYEAQ. Trimming took 6 bases from V and 8 from J; bases not matched to a gene: 11. CDR3 nucleotides: TGTGCCAGCAGTCCTACCGGGACTAGCGGGACCTCTACGCAGTATTTT. The encoded protein is CASSPTGTSGTSTQYF.

The gene calls are TRBV18 and TRBJ2-1; D is possibly TRBD1 (6 bases). V was cut by 4 bases and J by 10 bases, with 14 bases left in between. CDR1 is KGHSH and CDR2 is LQKENI in the germline V gene. The CDR3 extends over 13 amino acids. The CDR3 protein is CASSRDTHEEQFF. CDR3 DNA: TGTGCCAGCTCACGGGACACTCACGAAGAGCAGTTCTTC.

The V call is TRBV27, the J call TRBJ1-2, with 8 bases aligning to TRBD1. Trimming removed 3 bases from V and 6 bases from J; junction bases left unmatched: 12. This CDR3 has 16 amino acids. Germline values: CDR1 MNHEY, CDR2 SMNVEV (reference sequence). The CDR3 DNA sequence: TGTGCCAGCAGTTTCCTTGGACAGGGCGGAGAGAATGGCTACACCTTC. Translating gives CASSFLGQGGENGYTF.

This clone showed up just once. V and J are TRBV18 and TRBJ2-3; D might be TRBD1 (7 bases). The germline V gene encodes CDR1 KGHSH and CDR2 LQKENI. The V and J ends lost 1 base and 0 bases respectively, with 14 bases between them. This CDR3 comprises 17 residues. The CDR3 nucleotides are TGTGCCAGCTCACCACGTCAGGCAGGGGGGAGCACAGATACGCAGTATTTT. Protein: CASSPRQAGGSTDTQYF.

The chain employs TRBV11-2 and TRBJ2-4; TRBD1 is a possible D gene (5 bases). Looked up from germline, CDR1 is SGHAT and CDR2 is FQNNGV. Trimming removed 6 bases from V and 0 bases from J, with 6 bases in between. This CDR3 comprises 13 residues. The chain's CDR3 is CASRDIAKNIQYF. The CDR3 DNA sequence: TGTGCCAGCAGGGACATAGCCAAAAACATTCAGTACTTC.

This clone was recorded a few times. This sample also contains other DNA sequences that code for the same CDR3. The chain links TRBV18 to TRBJ1-5; D remains ambiguous. The germline CDR1 and CDR2 sequences are KGHSH and LQKENI. The ends were cut back, 2 bases at V and 0 bases at J, with 2 bases in the middle. This CDR3 has 13 amino acids. CDR3 DNA: TGTGCCAGCTCACCAGGTAGCAATCAGCCCCAGCATTTT. Translated, it gives CASSPGSNQPQHF. The full variable domain, completed using reference TRBV18 and TRBJ1-5, is NAGVMQNPRHLVRRRGQEARLRCSPMKGHSHVYWYRQLPEEGLKFMVYLQKENIIDESGMPKERFSAEFPKEGPSILRIQQVVRGDSAAYFCASSPGSNQPQHFGDGTRLSIL.

This clone showed up just once. The gene calls are TRBV29-1 and TRBJ1-1; a weak D match, TRBD1 (5 bases). V dropped 7 bases and J dropped 1 base, with 10 bases sitting between them. CDR3 length: 12 residues. The germline gives CDR1 SQVTM, CDR2 ANQGSEA. CDR3 bases: TGCAGCGGGGGACGTTCGAACACTGAAGCTTTCTTT. Protein: CSGGRSNTEAFF.

The chain has TRBV7-9 and TRBJ2-4; D tentatively fits TRBD1 or TRBD2 (6 bases each). Trimming cost V 7 bases and J 1 base, with 11 bases left between them. The CDR3 is made up of 14 amino acids. CDR1 SEHNR and CDR2 FQNEAQ come from the germline V gene (reference sequence). The DNA for the CDR3 is TGTGCCAGCATGGGGGGCTACGCCAAAAACATTCAGTACTTC. Amino acid sequence: CASMGGYAKNIQYF.

The chain has TRBV4-1 and TRBJ1-1; D remains ambiguous. Trimming pared 0 bases from V and 10 bases from J, leaving 12 bases between. Germline-derived CDR1 and CDR2 are MGHRA and YSYEKL. CDR3 length: 13 amino acids. The CDR3 nucleotides read TGCGCCAGCAGCCAAGACTATAGGGCGGGAGCTTTCTTT. This gives the protein CASSQDYRAGAFF.

The chain has TRBV28 and TRBJ2-7; the D is unclear. CDR3 size: 12 residues. CDR1 MDHEN and CDR2 SYDVKM come from the germline V gene. Between the trimmed V and J ends, which lost 8 bases and 2 bases, there was a span of 10 bases. The CDR3 DNA follows: TGTGCCAGCGTAGGCTCGGCCTACGAGCAGTACTTC. Residues: CASVGSAYEQYF.

This sequence joins TRBV30 and TRBJ2-7; D might be TRBD2 (5 bases). V lost 5 bases and J 1 base, leaving 12 bases between the germline ends. CDR1 and CDR2 (germline): GTSNPN, SVGIG (reference sequence). The CDR3 sequence is 13 residues long. The CDR3 is CAWEKLGSYEQYF. CDR3 nucleotides: TGTGCCTGGGAGAAACTAGGATCCTACGAGCAGTACTTC.

The gene calls are TRBV30 and TRBJ2-5; D uncertain. The V and J ends lost 2 bases and 5 bases respectively, with 12 bases between them. Germline assignment: CDR1 GTSNPN and CDR2 SVGIG (reference sequence). CDR3 length: 13 residues. The CDR3 DNA sequence: TGTGCCTGGAGTCTAGTCCGTGGGGAGACCCAGTACTTC. It specifies CAWSLVRGETQYF.

This chain joins TRBV19 and TRBJ2-1; 9 bases fit TRBD1. The CDR3 runs 14 residues. Germline V gives CDR1 LNHDA, CDR2 SQIVND (reference sequence). V was pared by 9 bases and J by 5 bases, with 8 bases of the junction left unmatched. For the CDR3, the DNA is TGTGCCAGCGGAAGGGGACAGGGCCACAATGAGCAGTTCTTC. Translating gives CASGRGQGHNEQFF.

The chain has TRBV29-1 and TRBJ1-5, with 7 bases that match TRBD1. The CDR3 contains 12 residues. J gave up 11 bases and V 6 bases, and 10 bases lay outside the gene matches. From germline, CDR1 is SQVTM and CDR2 ANQGSEA. The DNA of the CDR3 is TGCAGCGTGCGGGACAGCGTTAAGTCCCAGCATTTT. This sequence encodes CSVRDSVKSQHF.

This clone appeared once. The rearrangement joins TRBV9 to TRBJ2-1; no definite D call. Germline CDR1 is SGDLS and CDR2 is YYNGEE. The CDR3 has 15 amino acids. With 1 base removed from V and 12 bases from J, the gap between germline ends came to 20 bases. CDR3 nucleotides: TGTGCCAGCAGCGTAAACTCGGTATCCCCCACGGGGCAGTTCTTC. Residues: CASSVNSVSPTGQFF. Filled out from reference TRBV9 and TRBJ2-1, the complete variable domain reads DSGVTQTPKHLITATGQRVTLRCSPRSGDLSVYWYQQSLDQGLQFLIQYYNGEERAKGNILERFSAQQFPDLHSELNLSSLELGDSALYFCASSVNSVSPTGQFFGPGTRLTVL.

This clone was seen only a few times. This chain connects TRBV19 to TRBJ1-5; D ambiguous. Germline V CDR1 and CDR2: LNHDA, SQIVND (reference sequence). V dropped 5 bases and J dropped 0 bases, with 20 bases sitting between them. The CDR3 is 18 residues long. The CDR3 sequence: CASSLHGLPLLSNQPQHF. The CDR3 region has the DNA TGTGCCAGTAGTCTGCATGGGCTGCCTCTTCTTAGCAATCAGCCCCAGCATTTT.

A single count supports this clone. Distinct nucleotide sequences in the sample also encode this CDR3. The chain couples TRBV9 to TRBJ2-3, with D maybe TRBD2 (5 bases). The CDR3 runs 14 residues. V dropped 0 bases and J dropped 4 bases, with 9 bases sitting between them. Looked up from germline, CDR1 is SGDLS and CDR2 is YYNGEE. The CDR3 sequence is CASSVGGLADTQYF. The DNA for the CDR3 is TGTGCCAGCAGCGTAGGAGGGTTGGCAGATACGCAGTATTTT.

The CDR3 bases are TGTGCCAGTAGTATAGATCCGACTAGCGGCTACGAGCAGTACTTC. Translation: CASSIDPTSGYEQYF. The chain employs TRBV19 and TRBJ2-7; 9 bases agree with TRBD2. The germline CDR1 and CDR2 sequences are LNHDA and SQIVND (reference sequence). J was trimmed by 3 bases and V by 0 bases; bases with no gene match: 3. The CDR3 totals 15 residues.

The V gene is TRBV21-1, the J gene TRBJ2-7; the table's TRBD1 call for D was not verified on the DNA. TRBV21-1 is designated a pseudogene. The CDR3 is made up of 16 amino acids. CDR3 nucleotides: TGTGCCAGCAGCAAAGGGGGGACAAGTTTTTCCTACGAGCAGTACTTC. This sequence encodes CASSKGGTSFSYEQYF.

V gene TRBV6-6 combines with J gene TRBJ1-5; D is possibly TRBD1 (5 bases). Trimming left V 7 bases short and J 1 base short, with 11 bases between. The CDR3 length is 14 residues. Germline values: CDR1 MNHNY, CDR2 SVGAGI (reference sequence). This CDR3 is CASTTGASNQPQHF. CDR3 DNA sequence: TGTGCCAGCACCACCGGGGCCAGCAATCAGCCCCAGCATTTT.

About this clone: The identical CDR3 is also encoded by other nucleotide sequences in the sample. The chain is built from TRBV11-2 and TRBJ1-2, with D uncertain. V was clipped by 1 base and J by 4 bases, with 4 bases between them. In germline, CDR1 is SGHAT, CDR2 FQNNGV. There are 12 residues in the CDR3. In nucleotides, the CDR3 is TGTGCCAGCAGCTTAGTTTCCTATGGCTACACCTTC. Amino acids: CASSLVSYGYTF. Complete variable domain (other parts from reference TRBV11-2 and TRBJ1-2): EAGVAQSPRYKIIEKRQSVAFWCNPISGHATLYWYQQILGQGPKLLIQFQNNGVVDDSQLPKDRFSAERLKGVDSTLKIQPAKLEDSAVYLCASSLVSYGYTFGSGTRLTVV.

The chain has TRBV5-8 and TRBJ2-7; D uncertain. V gave up 2 bases and J gave up 7 bases, with 13 bases separating them. Looked up from germline, CDR1 is SGHTS and CDR2 is YDEGEE. The CDR3 is made up of 13 amino acids. The CDR3 DNA reads as TGTGCCAGCAGCTTCGGGCTCCTCGGGGAGCAGTACTTC. It specifies CASSFGLLGEQYF.

The chain recombines TRBV18 with TRBJ2-5; 7 bases line up with TRBD2. Trimming cost V 4 bases and J 2 bases; bases outside gene matches: 1. The CDR3 extends over 13 amino acids. Germline V gives CDR1 KGHSH, CDR2 LQKENI. CDR3 in amino acids: CASSRGLQETQYF. The CDR3 DNA sequence: TGTGCCAGCTCACGGGGACTACAAGAGACCCAGTACTTC.

On this clone: Other DNA sequences from this sample encode an identical CDR3 as well. V usage is TRBV5-1 and J usage is TRBJ2-5; the D is unclear. Between the trimmed V and J ends, which lost 0 bases and 5 bases, there was a span of 2 bases. The CDR3 spans 11 residues. Germline lookup yields CDR1 SGHRS and CDR2 YFSETQ. Written as DNA, the CDR3 is TGCGCCAGCAGCTTGGCCGAGACCCAGTACTTC. It is translated as CASSLAETQYF.

A single count supports this clone. J is TRBJ2-1 and V is TRBV25-1; 11 bases fit TRBD2. CDR1 MGHDK and CDR2 SYGVNS come from the germline V gene. The length of the CDR3 is 15 residues. Trimming took 5 bases from V and 10 from J; bases not matched to a gene: 10. The CDR3 bases are TGTGCCAGCAGTAAACTAGCGGGAGTCTTTATAGAGCAGTTCTTC. Its translation: CASSKLAGVFIEQFF.

The chain joins TRBV2 to TRBJ2-5; 8 bases line up with TRBD1. CDR1 is SNHLY, CDR2 FYNNEI, per germline. This CDR3 is built from 16 residues. Trimming removed 4 bases from V and 4 bases from J; junction bases left unmatched: 11. The CDR3 DNA is TGTGCCAGCAGTGCTAAAAGGACAGGGAAGGGAGAGACCCAGTACTTC. As protein: CASSAKRTGKGETQYF.

This chain joins TRBV28 and TRBJ2-6; weak D call: TRBD1 (5 bases). CDR1 is MDHEN, CDR2 SYDVKM, per germline. The CDR3 has 16 amino acids. The ends were cut back, 7 bases at V and 0 bases at J, with 13 bases in the middle. The CDR3 DNA reads TGTGCCAGCAATGGGGCACCCTTCTCTGGGGCCAACGTCCTGACTTTC. Residues: CASNGAPFSGANVLTF.

The chain links TRBV18 to TRBJ2-3, with 9 bases aligning to TRBD2. The CDR3 runs to 17 residues. Germline values: CDR1 KGHSH, CDR2 LQKENI. V was clipped by 2 bases and J by 0 bases; unmatched bases: 6. For the CDR3, the DNA is TGTGCCAGCTCACCAACTAGACTAGCGGCTAGCACAGATACGCAGTATTTT. Translation gives CASSPTRLAASTDTQYF.

The gene calls are TRBV14 and TRBJ1-2; 9 bases are shared with TRBD1. The CDR3 has 16 residues. Trimming cost V 1 base and J 5 bases; bases outside gene matches: 8. Germline V gene sequence: CDR1 SGHDN, CDR2 FVKESK. The CDR3 sequence: CASSQVAGQGHYGYTF. DNA of the CDR3: TGTGCCAGCAGCCAAGTGGCGGGACAGGGTCATTATGGCTACACCTTC.

The chain employs TRBV5-8 and TRBJ2-7, with 10 bases fitting TRBD1. The V gene end was trimmed by 5 bases and the J gene end by 4 bases; junction bases not matched to a gene: 12. This CDR3 region has 16 residues. In germline, CDR1 is SGHTS, CDR2 YDEGEE. Here the CDR3 DNA reads TGTGCCAGCAGTGCCGGGACAGGGGCGTTCGGTTACGAGCAGTACTTC. It specifies CASSAGTGAFGYEQYF.